A selection of T cell receptor beta chains follows, all from one sample in a study of T cells in Graves' hyperthyroidism and ophthalmopathy. Each CDR3 protein gets one entry after TCRdb re-called the multiplex PCR reads with MiXCR. The data show under 350,000 distinct CDR3 sequences, around 15% seen once. The sample taken for sequencing was blood. The receptors here all came from a woman aged 55-69 years with Graves' ophthalmopathy. Both conserved end residues are trimmed from each CDR3.

v_call | cdr3_aa
TRBV7-2 | ASSVQQGYREQY
TRBV3-1 | ASSQSGGARNHQPQH
TRBV28 | ASSFGEGAF
TRBV27 | ASSPGTYLEAF
TRBV20-1 | SASGDSGEAYEKLF
TRBV20-1 | SARSPRGGSYNEQF
TRBV3-1 | ASTRTRNTEAF
TRBV14 | ASSQVRGAGELF
TRBV11-2 | ASSMWGQGSEQY
TRBV4-3 | ASSQDGGAQAF
TRBV6-1 | ASSTKEWRINQPQH
TRBV7-9 | ASSWGWGTSGRSRDTQY
TRBV5-6 | ASSPSGGRRPY
TRBV25-1 | ASSDPGTHQPQH
TRBV27 | ASRPTGFLAKNIQY
TRBV7-9 | ASTLLPGSGGYEQY